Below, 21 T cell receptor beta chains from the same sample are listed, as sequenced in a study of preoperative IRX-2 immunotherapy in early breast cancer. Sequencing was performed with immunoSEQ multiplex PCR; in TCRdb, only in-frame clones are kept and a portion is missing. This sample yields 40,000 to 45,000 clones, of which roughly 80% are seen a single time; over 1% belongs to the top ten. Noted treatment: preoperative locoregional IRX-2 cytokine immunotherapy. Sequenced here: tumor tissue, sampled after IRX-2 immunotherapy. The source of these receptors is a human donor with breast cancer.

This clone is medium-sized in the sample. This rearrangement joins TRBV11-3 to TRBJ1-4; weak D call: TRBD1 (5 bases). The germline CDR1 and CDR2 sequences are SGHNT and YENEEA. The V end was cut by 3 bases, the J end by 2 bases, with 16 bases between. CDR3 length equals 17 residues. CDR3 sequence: CASSLVGDPATNEKLFF. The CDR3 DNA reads TGTGCCAGCAGCTTGGTAGGGGACCCCGCGACTAATGAAAAACTGTTTTTT.

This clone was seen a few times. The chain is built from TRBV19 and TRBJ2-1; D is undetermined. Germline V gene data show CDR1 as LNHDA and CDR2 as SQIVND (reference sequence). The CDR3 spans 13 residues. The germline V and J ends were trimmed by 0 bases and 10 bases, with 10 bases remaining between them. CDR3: CASSIDLRFEQFF. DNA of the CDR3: TGTGCCAGTAGTATAGATCTGAGGTTCGAGCAGTTCTTC.

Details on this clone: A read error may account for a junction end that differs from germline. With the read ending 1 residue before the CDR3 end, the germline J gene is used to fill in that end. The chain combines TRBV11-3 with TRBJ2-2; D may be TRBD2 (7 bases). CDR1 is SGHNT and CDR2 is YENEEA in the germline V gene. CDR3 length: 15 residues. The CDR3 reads CASRLEGGRVGELFF. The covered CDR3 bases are TGTGCCAGCAGATTAGAGGGGGGGCGTGTCGGGGAGCTGTTT.

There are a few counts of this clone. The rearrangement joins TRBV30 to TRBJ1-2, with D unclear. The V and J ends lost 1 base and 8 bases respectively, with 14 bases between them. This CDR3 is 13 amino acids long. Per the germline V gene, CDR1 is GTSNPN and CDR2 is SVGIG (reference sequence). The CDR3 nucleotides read TGTGCCTGGAGTGAATCTACGAAGGGAGGCTACACCTTC. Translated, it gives CAWSESTKGGYTF.

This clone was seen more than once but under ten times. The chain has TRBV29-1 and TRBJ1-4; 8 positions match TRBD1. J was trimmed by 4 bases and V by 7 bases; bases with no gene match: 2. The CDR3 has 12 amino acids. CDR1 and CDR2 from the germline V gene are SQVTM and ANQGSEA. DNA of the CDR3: TGCAGCGCAGGGGGCGGTAATGAAAAACTGTTTTTT. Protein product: CSAGGGNEKLFF.

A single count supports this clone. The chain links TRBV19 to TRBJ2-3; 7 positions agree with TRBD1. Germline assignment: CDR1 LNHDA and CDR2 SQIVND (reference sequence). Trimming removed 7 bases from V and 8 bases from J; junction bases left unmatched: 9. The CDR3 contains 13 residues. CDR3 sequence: CASKKGDRGTQYF. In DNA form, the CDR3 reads TGTGCCAGTAAAAAGGGGGACAGAGGTACGCAGTATTTT.

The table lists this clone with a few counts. The DNA for the CDR3 is TGCGCCAGCAGACTAGCGGGCTCCTACGAGCAGTACTTC. Its translation is CASRLAGSYEQYF. This sequence joins TRBV10-2 and TRBJ2-7, with 9 bases fitting TRBD2. The germline V gene encodes CDR1 WSHSY and CDR2 SAAADI. The CDR3 has 13 residues. V lost 6 bases to trimming and J lost 0 bases; unmatched junction nucleotides: 0.

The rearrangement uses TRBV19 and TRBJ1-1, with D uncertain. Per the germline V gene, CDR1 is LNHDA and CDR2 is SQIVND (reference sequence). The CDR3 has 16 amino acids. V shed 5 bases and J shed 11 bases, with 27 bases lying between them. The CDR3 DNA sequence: TGTGCCAGTAGTGCCCGGGTTGAAAATACGGGGAGGACGGCTTTCTTT. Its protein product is CASSARVENTGRTAFF.

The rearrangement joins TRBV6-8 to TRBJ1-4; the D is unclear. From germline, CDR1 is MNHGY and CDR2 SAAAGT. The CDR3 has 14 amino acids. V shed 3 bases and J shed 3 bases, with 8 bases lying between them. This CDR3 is CASSYDLSNEKLFF. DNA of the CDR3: TGTGCCAGCAGTTATGACTTATCTAATGAAAAACTGTTTTTT.

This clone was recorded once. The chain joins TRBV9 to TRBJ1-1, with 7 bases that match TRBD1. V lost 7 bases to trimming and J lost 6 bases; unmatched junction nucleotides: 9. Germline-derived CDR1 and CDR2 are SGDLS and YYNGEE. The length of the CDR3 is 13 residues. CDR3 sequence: CASSVYRGSEAFF. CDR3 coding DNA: TGTGCCAGCTCCGTCTACAGGGGTTCTGAAGCTTTCTTT. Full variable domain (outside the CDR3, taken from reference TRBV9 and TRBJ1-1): DSGVTQTPKHLITATGQRVTLRCSPRSGDLSVYWYQQSLDQGLQFLIQYYNGEERAKGNILERFSAQQFPDLHSELNLSSLELGDSALYFCASSVYRGSEAFFGQGTRLTVV.

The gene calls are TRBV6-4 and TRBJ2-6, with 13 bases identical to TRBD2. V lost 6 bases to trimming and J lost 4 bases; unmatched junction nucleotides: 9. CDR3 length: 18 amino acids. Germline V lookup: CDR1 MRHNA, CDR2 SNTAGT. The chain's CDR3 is CASRGPGTSGKGANVLTF. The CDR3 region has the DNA TGTGCCAGCAGGGGCCCCGGGACTAGCGGGAAAGGGGCCAACGTCCTGACTTTC.

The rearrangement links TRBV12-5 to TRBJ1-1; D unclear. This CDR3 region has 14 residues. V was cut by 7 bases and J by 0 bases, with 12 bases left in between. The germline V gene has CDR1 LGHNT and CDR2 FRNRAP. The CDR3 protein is CASAPPVMNTEAFF. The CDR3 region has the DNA TGTGCTAGTGCACCCCCCGTCATGAACACTGAAGCTTTCTTT.

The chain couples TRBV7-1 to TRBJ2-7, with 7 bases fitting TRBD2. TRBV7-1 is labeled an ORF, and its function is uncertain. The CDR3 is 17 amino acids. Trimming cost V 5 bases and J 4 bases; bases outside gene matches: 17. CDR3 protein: CASSPAVSGKIRYEQYF. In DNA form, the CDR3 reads TGTGCCAGCAGCCCGGCGGTGAGCGGGAAGATTCGATACGAGCAGTACTTC.

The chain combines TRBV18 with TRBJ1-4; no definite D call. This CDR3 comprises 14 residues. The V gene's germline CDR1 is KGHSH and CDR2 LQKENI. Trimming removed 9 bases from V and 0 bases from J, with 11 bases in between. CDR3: CASKIEATNEKLFF. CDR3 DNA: TGTGCCAGTAAGATAGAGGCAACTAATGAAAAACTGTTTTTT. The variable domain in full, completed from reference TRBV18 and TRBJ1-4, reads NAGVMQNPRHLVRRRGQEARLRCSPMKGHSHVYWYRQLPEEGLKFMVYLQKENIIDESGMPKERFSAEFPKEGPSILRIQQVVRGDSAAYFCASKIEATNEKLFFGSGTQLSVL.

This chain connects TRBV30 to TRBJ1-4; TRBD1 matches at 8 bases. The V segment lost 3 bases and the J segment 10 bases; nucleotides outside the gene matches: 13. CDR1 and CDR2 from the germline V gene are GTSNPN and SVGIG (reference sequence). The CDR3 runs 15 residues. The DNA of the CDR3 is TGTGCCTGGAGCGCAGGGGGCGCTTACCAGAGAAAACTGTTTTTT. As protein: CAWSAGGAYQRKLFF. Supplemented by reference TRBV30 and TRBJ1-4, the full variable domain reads SQTIHQWPATLVQPVGSPLSLECTVEGTSNPNLYWYRQAAGRGLQLLFYSVGIGQISSEVPQNLSASRPQDRQFILSSKKLLLSDSGFYLCAWSAGGAYQRKLFFGSGTQLSVL.

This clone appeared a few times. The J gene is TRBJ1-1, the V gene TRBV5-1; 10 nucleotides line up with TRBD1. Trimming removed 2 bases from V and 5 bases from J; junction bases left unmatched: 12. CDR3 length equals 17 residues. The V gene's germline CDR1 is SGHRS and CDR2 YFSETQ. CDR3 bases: TGCGCCAGCAGCTTAAAGAGACAGGGGGCTTCTGGGACTGAAGCTTTCTTT. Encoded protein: CASSLKRQGASGTEAFF. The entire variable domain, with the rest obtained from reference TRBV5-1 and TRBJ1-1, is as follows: KAGVTQTPRYLIKTRGQQVTLSCSPISGHRSVSWYQQTPGQGLQFLFEYFSETQRNKGNFPGRFSGRQFSNSRSEMNVSTLELGDSALYLCASSLKRQGASGTEAFFGQGTRLTVV.

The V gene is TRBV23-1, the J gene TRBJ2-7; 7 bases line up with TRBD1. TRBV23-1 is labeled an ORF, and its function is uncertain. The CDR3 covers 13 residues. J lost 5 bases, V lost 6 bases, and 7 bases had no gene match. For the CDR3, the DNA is TGCGCCAGCAGCTTCGACAGGGACCACGAGCAGTACTTC. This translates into CASSFDRDHEQYF.

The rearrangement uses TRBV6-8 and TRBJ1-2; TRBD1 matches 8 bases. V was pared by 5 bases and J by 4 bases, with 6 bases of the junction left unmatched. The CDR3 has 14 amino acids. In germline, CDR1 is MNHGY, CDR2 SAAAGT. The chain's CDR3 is CASSEGTGLYGYTF. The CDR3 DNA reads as TGTGCCAGCAGTGAGGGGACAGGTCTCTATGGCTACACCTTC.

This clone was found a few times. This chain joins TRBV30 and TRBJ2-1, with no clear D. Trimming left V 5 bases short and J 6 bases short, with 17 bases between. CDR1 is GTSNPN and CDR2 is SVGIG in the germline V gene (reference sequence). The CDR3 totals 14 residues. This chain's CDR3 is CAWQGVPVGNEQFF. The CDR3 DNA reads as TGTGCCTGGCAAGGTGTGCCAGTGGGCAATGAGCAGTTCTTC.

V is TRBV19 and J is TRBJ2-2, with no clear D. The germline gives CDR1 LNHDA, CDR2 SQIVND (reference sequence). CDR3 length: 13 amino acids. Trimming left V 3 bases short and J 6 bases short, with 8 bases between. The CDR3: CASSITAAGELFF. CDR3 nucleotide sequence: TGTGCCAGTAGTATTACGGCGGCCGGGGAGCTGTTTTTT.

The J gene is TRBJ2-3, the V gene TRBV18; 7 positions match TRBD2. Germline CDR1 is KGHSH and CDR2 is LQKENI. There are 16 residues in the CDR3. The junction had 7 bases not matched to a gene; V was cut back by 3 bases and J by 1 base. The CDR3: CASSPTSVIGTDTQYF. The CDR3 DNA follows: TGTGCCAGCTCACCTACTAGCGTGATAGGCACAGATACGCAGTATTTT.